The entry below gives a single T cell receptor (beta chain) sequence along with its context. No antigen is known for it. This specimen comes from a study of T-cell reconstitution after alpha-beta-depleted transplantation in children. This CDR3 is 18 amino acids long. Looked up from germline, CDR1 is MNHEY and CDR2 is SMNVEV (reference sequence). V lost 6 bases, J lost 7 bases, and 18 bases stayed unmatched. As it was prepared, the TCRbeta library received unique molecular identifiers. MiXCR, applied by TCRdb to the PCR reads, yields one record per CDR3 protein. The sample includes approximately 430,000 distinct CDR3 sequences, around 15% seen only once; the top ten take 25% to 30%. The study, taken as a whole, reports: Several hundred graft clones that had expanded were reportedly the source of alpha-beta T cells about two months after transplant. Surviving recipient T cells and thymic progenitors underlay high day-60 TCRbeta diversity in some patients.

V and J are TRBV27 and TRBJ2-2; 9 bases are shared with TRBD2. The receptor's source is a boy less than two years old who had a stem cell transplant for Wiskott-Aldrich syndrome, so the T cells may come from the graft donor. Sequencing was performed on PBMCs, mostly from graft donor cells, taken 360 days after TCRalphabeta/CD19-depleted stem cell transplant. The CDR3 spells CASRPLLRGGLKSGELFF. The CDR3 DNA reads TGTGCCAGCAGGCCCCTATTGCGGGGGGGCTTAAAGAGCGGGGAGCTGTTTTTT.